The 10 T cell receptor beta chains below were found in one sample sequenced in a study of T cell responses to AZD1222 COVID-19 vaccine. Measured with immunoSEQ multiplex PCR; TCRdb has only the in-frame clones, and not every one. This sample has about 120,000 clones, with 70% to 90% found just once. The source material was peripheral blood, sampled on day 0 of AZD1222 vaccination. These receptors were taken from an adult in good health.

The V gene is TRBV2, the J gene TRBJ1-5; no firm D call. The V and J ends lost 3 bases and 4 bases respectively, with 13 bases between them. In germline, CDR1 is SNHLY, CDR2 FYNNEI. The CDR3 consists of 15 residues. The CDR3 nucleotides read TGTGCCAGCAGTGAGGAAGGGATGGAGAATCAGCCCCAGCATTTT. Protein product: CASSEEGMENQPQHF. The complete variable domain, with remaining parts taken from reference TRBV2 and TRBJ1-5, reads EPEVTQTPSHQVTQMGQEVILRCVPISNHLYFYWYRQILGQKVEFLVSFYNNEISEKSEIFDDQFSVERPDGSNFTLKIRSTKLEDSAMYFCASSEEGMENQPQHFGDGTRLSIL.

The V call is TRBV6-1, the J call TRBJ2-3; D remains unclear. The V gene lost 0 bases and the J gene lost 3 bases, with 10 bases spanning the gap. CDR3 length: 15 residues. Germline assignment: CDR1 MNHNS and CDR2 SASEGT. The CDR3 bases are TGTGCCAGCAGTGAAGCCCGACCCAGGACAGATACGCAGTATTTT. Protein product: CASSEARPRTDTQYF.

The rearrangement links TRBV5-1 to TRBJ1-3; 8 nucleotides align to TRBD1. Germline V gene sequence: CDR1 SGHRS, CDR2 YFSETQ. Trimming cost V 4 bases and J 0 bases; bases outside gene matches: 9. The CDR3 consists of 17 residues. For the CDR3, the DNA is TGCGCCAGCAGCGCGGGACAGGTCAAACCCTCTGGAAACACCATATATTTT. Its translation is CASSAGQVKPSGNTIYF.

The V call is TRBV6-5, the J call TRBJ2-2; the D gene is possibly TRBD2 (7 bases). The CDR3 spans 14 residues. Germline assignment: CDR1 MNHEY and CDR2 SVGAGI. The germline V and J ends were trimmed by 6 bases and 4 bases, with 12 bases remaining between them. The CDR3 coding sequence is TGTGCCAGCAGGGCGGGGGCGAGCACCGGGGAGCTGTTTTTT. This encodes CASRAGASTGELFF.

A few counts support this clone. CDR3 bases: TGTGCCAGCAGTTCCCCGGGAGGAGGCAATCAGCCCCAGCATTTT. It specifies CASSSPGGGNQPQHF. The rearrangement uses TRBV28 and TRBJ1-5; no clear D gene. The CDR3 sequence is 15 residues long. The V end lost 4 bases, the J end lost 2 bases, and 12 bases lay between the germline ends. Germline assignment: CDR1 MDHEN and CDR2 SYDVKM. The full variable domain, completed using reference TRBV28 and TRBJ1-5, is DVKVTQSSRYLVKRTGEKVFLECVQDMDHENMFWYRQDPGLGLRLIYFSYDVKMKEKGDIPEGYSVSREKKERFSLILESASTNQTSMYLCASSSPGGGNQPQHFGDGTRLSIL.

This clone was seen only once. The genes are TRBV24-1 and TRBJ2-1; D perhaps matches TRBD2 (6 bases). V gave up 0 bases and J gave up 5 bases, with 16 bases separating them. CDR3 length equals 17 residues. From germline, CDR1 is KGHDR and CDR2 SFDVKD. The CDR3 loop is CATSDLQIRGGDNEQFF. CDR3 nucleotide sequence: TGTGCCACCAGTGATTTGCAAATCCGGGGAGGCGACAATGAGCAGTTCTTC.

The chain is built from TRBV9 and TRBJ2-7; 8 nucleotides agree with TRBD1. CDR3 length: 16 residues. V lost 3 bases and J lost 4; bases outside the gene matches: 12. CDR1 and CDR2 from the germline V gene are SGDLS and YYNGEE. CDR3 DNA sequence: TGTGCCAGCAGCGGAGGGATTCAGGGGGCGGGGTACGAGCAGTACTTC. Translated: CASSGGIQGAGYEQYF.

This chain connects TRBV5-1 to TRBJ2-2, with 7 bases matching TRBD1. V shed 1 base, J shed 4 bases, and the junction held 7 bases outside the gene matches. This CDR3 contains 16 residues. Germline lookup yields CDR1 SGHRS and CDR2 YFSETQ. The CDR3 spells CASSLNFDRATGELFF. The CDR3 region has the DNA TGCGCCAGCAGCTTGAATTTTGACAGGGCCACCGGGGAGCTGTTTTTT.

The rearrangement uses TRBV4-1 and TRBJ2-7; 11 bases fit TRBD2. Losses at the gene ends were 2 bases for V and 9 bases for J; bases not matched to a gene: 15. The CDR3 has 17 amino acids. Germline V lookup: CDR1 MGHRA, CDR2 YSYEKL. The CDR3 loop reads CASSQINMGLAEEGQYF. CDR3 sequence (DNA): TGCGCCAGCAGCCAAATAAATATGGGACTAGCGGAGGAGGGGCAGTACTTC.

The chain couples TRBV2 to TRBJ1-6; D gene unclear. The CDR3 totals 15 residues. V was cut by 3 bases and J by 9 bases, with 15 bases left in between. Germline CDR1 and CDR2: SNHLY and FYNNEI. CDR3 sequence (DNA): TGTGCCAGCAGTGATGACGGGTCCGGAAGTTCACCCCTCCACTTT. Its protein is CASSDDGSGSSPLHF. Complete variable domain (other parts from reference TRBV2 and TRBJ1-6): EPEVTQTPSHQVTQMGQEVILRCVPISNHLYFYWYRQILGQKVEFLVSFYNNEISEKSEIFDDQFSVERPDGSNFTLKIRSTKLEDSAMYFCASSDDGSGSSPLHFGNGTRLTVT.